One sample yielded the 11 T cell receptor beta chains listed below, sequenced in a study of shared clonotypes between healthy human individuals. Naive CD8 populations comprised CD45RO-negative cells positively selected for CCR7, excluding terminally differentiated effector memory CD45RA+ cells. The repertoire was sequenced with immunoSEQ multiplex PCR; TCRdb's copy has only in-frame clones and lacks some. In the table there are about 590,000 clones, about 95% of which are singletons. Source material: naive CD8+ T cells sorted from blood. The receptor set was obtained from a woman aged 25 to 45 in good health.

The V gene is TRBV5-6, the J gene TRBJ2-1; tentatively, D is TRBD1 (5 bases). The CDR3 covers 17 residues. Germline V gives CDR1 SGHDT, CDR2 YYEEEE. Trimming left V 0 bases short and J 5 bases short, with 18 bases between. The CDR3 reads CASSLGVKLRDHNEQFF. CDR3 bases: TGTGCCAGCAGCTTGGGGGTCAAGCTCAGGGATCACAATGAGCAGTTCTTC. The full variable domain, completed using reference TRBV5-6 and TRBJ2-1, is DAGVTQSPTHLIKTRGQQVTLRCSPKSGHDTVSWYQQALGQGPQFIFQYYEEEERQRGNFPDRFSGHQFPNYSSELNVNALLLGDSALYLCASSLGVKLRDHNEQFFGPGTRLTVL.

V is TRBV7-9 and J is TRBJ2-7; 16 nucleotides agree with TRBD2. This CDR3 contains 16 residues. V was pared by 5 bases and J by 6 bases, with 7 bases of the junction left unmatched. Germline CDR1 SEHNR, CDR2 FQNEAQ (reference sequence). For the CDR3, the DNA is TGTGCCAGCAGCCCGGGACTAGCGGGAGGGCCACGCGAGCAGTACTTC. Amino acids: CASSPGLAGGPREQYF.

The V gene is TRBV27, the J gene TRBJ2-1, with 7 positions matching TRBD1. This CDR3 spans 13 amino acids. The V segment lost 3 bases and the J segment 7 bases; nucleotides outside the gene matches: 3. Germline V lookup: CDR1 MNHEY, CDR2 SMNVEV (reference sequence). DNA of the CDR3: TGTGCCAGCAGTTTCCAACAGGGGAATGAGCAGTTCTTC. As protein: CASSFQQGNEQFF.

CDR3 in DNA: TGTGCCACCAGCAGAATGCACACAGATACGCAGTATTTT. It yields the protein CATSRMHTDTQYF. The V gene is TRBV15, the J gene TRBJ2-3; D remains unclear. CDR1 is LNHNV, CDR2 YYDKDF, per germline (reference sequence). The CDR3 runs 13 residues. V was pared by 2 bases and J by 2 bases, with 5 bases between.

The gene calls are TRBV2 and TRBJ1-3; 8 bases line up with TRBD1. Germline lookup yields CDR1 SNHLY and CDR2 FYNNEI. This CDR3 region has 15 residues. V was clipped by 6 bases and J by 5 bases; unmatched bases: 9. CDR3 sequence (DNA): TGTGCCAGCAGAGGACAGGGTCTGATTCGAAACACCATATATTTT. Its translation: CASRGQGLIRNTIYF. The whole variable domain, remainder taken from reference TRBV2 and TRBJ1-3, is EPEVTQTPSHQVTQMGQEVILRCVPISNHLYFYWYRQILGQKVEFLVSFYNNEISEKSEIFDDQFSVERPDGSNFTLKIRSTKLEDSAMYFCASRGQGLIRNTIYFGEGSWLTVV.

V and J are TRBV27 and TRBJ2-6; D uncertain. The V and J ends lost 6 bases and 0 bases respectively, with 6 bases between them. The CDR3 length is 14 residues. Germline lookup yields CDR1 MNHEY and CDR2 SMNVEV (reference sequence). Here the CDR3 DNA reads TGTGCCAGCAGGTGGGACTCTGGGGCCAACGTCCTGACTTTC. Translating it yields CASRWDSGANVLTF.

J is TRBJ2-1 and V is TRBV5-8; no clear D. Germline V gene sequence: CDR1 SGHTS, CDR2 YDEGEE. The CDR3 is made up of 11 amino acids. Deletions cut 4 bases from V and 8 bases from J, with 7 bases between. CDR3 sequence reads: CASSMWDEQFF. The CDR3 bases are TGTGCCAGCAGCATGTGGGATGAGCAGTTCTTC.

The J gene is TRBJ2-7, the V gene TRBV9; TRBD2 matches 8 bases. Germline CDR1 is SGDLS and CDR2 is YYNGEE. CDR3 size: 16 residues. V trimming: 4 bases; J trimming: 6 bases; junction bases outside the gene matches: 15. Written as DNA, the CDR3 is TGTGCCAGCAGCCCAGCCCTAGCGGGCACACCGACCGAGCAGTACTTC. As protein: CASSPALAGTPTEQYF.

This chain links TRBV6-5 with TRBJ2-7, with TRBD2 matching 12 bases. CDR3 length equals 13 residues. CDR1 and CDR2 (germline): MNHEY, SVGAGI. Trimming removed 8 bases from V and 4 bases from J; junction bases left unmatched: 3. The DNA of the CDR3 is TGTGCCAGCCGGACTAGCGGGGTTTACGAGCAGTACTTC. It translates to CASRTSGVYEQYF.

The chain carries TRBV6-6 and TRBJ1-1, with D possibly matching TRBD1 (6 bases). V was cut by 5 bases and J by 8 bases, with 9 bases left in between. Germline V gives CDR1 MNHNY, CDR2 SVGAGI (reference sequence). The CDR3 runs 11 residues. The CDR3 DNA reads TGTGCCAGCAGTACCGGGACAGAAGCTTTCTTT. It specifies CASSTGTEAFF.

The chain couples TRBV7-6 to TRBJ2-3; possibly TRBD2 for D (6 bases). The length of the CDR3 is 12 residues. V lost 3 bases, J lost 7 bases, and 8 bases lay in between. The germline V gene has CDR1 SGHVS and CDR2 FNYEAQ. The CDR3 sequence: CASSLGLHTQYF. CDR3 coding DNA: TGTGCCAGCAGCTTGGGACTGCATACGCAGTATTTT.